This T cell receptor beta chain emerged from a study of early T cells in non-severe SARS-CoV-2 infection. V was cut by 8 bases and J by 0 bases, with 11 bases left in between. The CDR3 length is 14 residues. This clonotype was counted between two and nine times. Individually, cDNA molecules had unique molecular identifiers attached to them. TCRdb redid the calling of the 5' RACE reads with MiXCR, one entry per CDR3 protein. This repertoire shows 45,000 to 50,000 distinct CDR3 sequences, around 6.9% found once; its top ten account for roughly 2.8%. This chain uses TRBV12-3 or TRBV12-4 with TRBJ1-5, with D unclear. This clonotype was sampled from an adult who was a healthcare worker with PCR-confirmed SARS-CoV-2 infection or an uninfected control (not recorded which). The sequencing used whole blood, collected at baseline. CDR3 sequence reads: CASATEYSNQPQHF. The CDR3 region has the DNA TGTGCCAGCGCTACCGAGTATAGCAATCAGCCCCAGCATTTT.